Only a few counts were recorded for the clone carrying this TCR beta chain. These data originate in a study of T-cell memory formation after mild COVID-19. MiXCR was run by TCRdb on the 5' RACE reads, yielding one entry per CDR3 protein. This sample has over 500,000 distinct CDR3 sequences; 17% occur once, and the top ten carry 8.1%. In germline, CDR1 is SGHAT, CDR2 FQNNGV. The CDR3 loop spans 16 amino acids. The ends lost 5 bases at V and 6 bases at J; junction bases unmatched: 10. J is TRBJ2-1 and V is TRBV11-2; TRBD2 aligns across 10 bases. The TCR comes from an adult woman who had mild COVID-19 (a few samples of this study predate the infection). Cell type and time point are not known. The sequenced sample consisted of PBMCs or a T cell subset sorted from them (not recorded which). CDR3 nucleotide sequence: TGTGCCAGCAGCGCCCTACTAGCGGGATCGGGCAATGAGCAGTTCTTC. As protein: CASSALLAGSGNEQFF. The entire variable domain, with the rest obtained from reference TRBV11-2 and TRBJ2-1, is as follows: EAGVAQSPRYKIIEKRQSVAFWCNPISGHATLYWYQQILGQGPKLLIQFQNNGVVDDSQLPKDRFSAERLKGVDSTLKIQPAKLEDSAVYLCASSALLAGSGNEQFFGPGTRLTVL.